One TCR beta chain is described in this entry. The sample comes from a study of patients and donors after allogeneic stem cell transplantation. TCRdb re-called the RT-PCR reads through MiXCR, storing one row per CDR3 protein. This table has about a million distinct CDR3 sequences, approximately 19% appearing once. The sample consisted of blood, either unsorted or a sorted T cell fraction (not recorded which). The clonotype comes from a human donor who was either an allogeneic HSCT recipient or a stem cell or donor lymphocyte infusion donor (not recorded which). It is not recorded whose cells these are; they may come from a transplant donor.

The CDR3 spells CATSGQGSQPQHF. The CDR3 region has the DNA TGTGCCACCTCGGGACAGGGGAGTCAGCCCCAGCATTTT. The rearrangement joins TRBV24-1 to TRBJ1-5; 10 nucleotides align to TRBD1. The CDR3 runs to 13 residues. Trimming cost V 9 bases and J 6 bases; bases outside gene matches: 4. CDR1 KGHDR and CDR2 SFDVKD come from the germline V gene.